This T cell receptor beta chain was obtained from a study of T-cell memory formation after mild COVID-19. Study summary: TCR clusters largely stayed donor specific.

At least ten counts were recorded for this clonotype. As yet, its antigen is unknown. MiXCR, run by TCRdb on the 5' RACE reads, gives a single entry per CDR3 protein. The data contain 150,000 to 200,000 distinct CDR3 sequences, around a tenth of them singletons. CDR1 is LGHDT and CDR2 is YNNKEL in the germline V gene (reference sequence). The length of the CDR3 is 16 residues. Losses at the gene ends were 0 bases for V and 0 bases for J; bases not matched to a gene: 3. Study-wide points: While clones contracting from day 15 to 85 were balanced between CD4 and CD8, later expanders leaned CD4+. Pre-infection memory held some responding clones, suggesting pre-existing cross-reactive T cells responded.

V gene TRBV3-1 combines with J gene TRBJ2-7, with 9 bases aligning to TRBD2. The sequenced material came from PBMCs or a T cell subset sorted from them (not recorded which). This TCR came from a man aged 18 to 30 who had mild COVID-19 (a few samples of this study predate the infection). Cell type and time point are not known. The CDR3 nucleotides read TGTGCCAGCAGCCAAGAAGGAGCGGGGGGCTCCTACGAGCAGTACGTC. The encoded protein is CASSQEGAGGSYEQYV.